The 22 T cell receptor beta chains listed next were all sequenced from one sample in a study of T cells in Graves' hyperthyroidism and ophthalmopathy. RNA transcripts yielded amplified TCR beta CDR3 regions. First-round RT-PCR with HTBI primers amplified the TCR CDR3 region. TCRdb reprocessed the multiplex PCR reads with MiXCR, giving one entry per CDR3 protein. Of hundreds of thousands of distinct CDR3 sequences listed, 35% were seen once; the top ten hold about a third. Source material: blood. These receptors originate from a middle-aged woman with Graves' hyperthyroidism.

This clonotype has more than one count but fewer than ten. This chain uses TRBV7-2 with TRBJ2-3; 7 bases match TRBD2. This CDR3 has 12 amino acids. The V gene's germline CDR1 is SGHTA and CDR2 FQGNSA. Trimming took 1 base from V and 9 from J; bases not matched to a gene: 1. CDR3 sequence: CASSLDGGTQYF. The CDR3 DNA is TGTGCCAGCAGCTTAGACGGGGGGACGCAGTATTTT.

The sample holds many counts of this clonotype. V is TRBV7-8 and J is TRBJ2-7; a weak D match, TRBD1 (5 bases). From germline, CDR1 is SGHVS and CDR2 FQNEAQ. V lost 5 bases and J 0 bases, leaving 11 bases between the germline ends. This CDR3 comprises 14 residues. CDR3 in amino acids: CASSHRQSSYEQYF. The DNA for the CDR3 is TGTGCCAGCAGCCACAGACAGTCCTCCTACGAGCAGTACTTC.

The chain combines TRBV7-9 with TRBJ1-1, with unresolved D. Germline V gene lookup returns CDR1 SEHNR and CDR2 FQNEAQ (reference sequence). The CDR3 is 14 residues long. Deletions cut 3 bases from V and 4 bases from J, with 12 bases between. CDR3: CASSFTAHSTEAFF. The CDR3 DNA reads as TGTGCCAGCAGCTTCACGGCTCATTCCACTGAAGCTTTCTTT.

Turning to this clonotype: The germline gene is not matched at one end of the junction; a read error may be the cause. The chain couples TRBV7-3 to TRBJ1-1, with a weak D call TRBD1 (6 bases). Germline values: CDR1 SGHTA, CDR2 FQGTGA. The CDR3 totals 13 residues. The CDR3 here is CASSFGQNTEASF. The CDR3 DNA reads as TGTGCCAGCAGCTTCGGACAGAACACCGAAGCTTCCTTT.

The chain joins TRBV4-3 to TRBJ1-2, with D possibly being TRBD1 (6 bases). V shed 0 bases and J shed 8 bases, with 13 bases lying between them. CDR3 size: 14 residues. CDR1 and CDR2 from the germline V gene are LGHNA and YSLEER. CDR3: CASSQEGGVGGYTF. CDR3 DNA sequence: TGCGCCAGCAGCCAAGAGGGGGGCGTGGGAGGCTACACCTTC.

This clonotype occurred many times. V gene TRBV7-2 combines with J gene TRBJ1-2; TRBD1 aligns across 9 bases. Germline lookup yields CDR1 SGHTA and CDR2 FQGNSA. Losses at the gene ends were 5 bases for V and 4 bases for J; bases not matched to a gene: 2. The CDR3 is 13 amino acids. The CDR3 region is CASSRGQGYGYTF. The CDR3 nucleotides are TGTGCCAGCAGCCGGGGACAGGGCTATGGCTACACCTTC.

The chain links TRBV6-2 or TRBV6-3 to TRBJ1-1; 8 bases align to TRBD1. The CDR3 spans 13 residues. V shed 6 bases and J 7 bases; nucleotides not matched to a gene: 7. Germline CDR1 reads MNHEY; CDR2 reads SVGEGT. The CDR3 nucleotides read TGTGCCAGCAGAAACGACAGGGGTGGTGAAGCTTTCTTT. Translated, it gives CASRNDRGGEAFF.

This clonotype was seen repeatedly, ten times or more. V is TRBV19 and J is TRBJ2-7; D is undetermined. CDR3 length: 13 amino acids. V dropped 3 bases and J dropped 1 base, with 7 bases sitting between them. CDR1 and CDR2 from the germline V gene are LNHDA and SQIVND (reference sequence). The CDR3 loop reads CASSITVSYEQYF. CDR3 coding DNA: TGTGCCAGTAGTATTACAGTTTCCTACGAGCAGTACTTC.

This clonotype occurred a few times. This sequence joins TRBV7-2 and TRBJ2-3; 14 positions match TRBD2. CDR3 length equals 16 residues. The junction had 5 bases not matched to a gene; V was cut back by 5 bases and J by 4 bases. Looked up from germline, CDR1 is SGHTA and CDR2 is FQGNSA. CDR3 residues: CASSPGLAGVPDTQYF. The CDR3 DNA reads TGTGCCAGCAGCCCGGGACTAGCGGGAGTCCCAGATACGCAGTATTTT.

Concerning this clonotype itself: One base away lies a much larger clone, so this may be a sequencing read error. A read error is likely, as this CDR3 ends without the conserved phenylalanine or tryptophan. The chain joins TRBV19 to TRBJ1-1; tentatively, D is TRBD1 (5 bases). Germline loops: CDR1 LNHDA, CDR2 SQIVND (reference sequence). The CDR3 covers 15 residues. V was shortened by 7 bases and J by 0 bases, with 15 bases between the two germline ends. CDR3 amino acids: CASTASGYMNTEAFS. The CDR3 coding sequence is TGTGCCAGTACGGCTTCAGGGTACATGAACACTGAAGCTTTCTCT.

This clonotype was detected ten times or more. The rearrangement joins TRBV19 to TRBJ1-5; no definite D call. CDR3 size: 13 residues. Trimming cost V 8 bases and J 7 bases, with 15 bases left between them. The V gene's germline CDR1 is LNHDA and CDR2 SQIVND (reference sequence). The CDR3 region has the DNA TGTGCCAGTTCGCTTCAGGCCGGCCAGCCCCAGCATTTT. Its translation is CASSLQAGQPQHF.

This chain joins TRBV20-1 and TRBJ1-2; 11 bases are shared with TRBD1. The CDR3 totals 17 residues. Germline values: CDR1 DFQATT, CDR2 SNEGSKA (reference sequence). Trimming at V came to 5 bases and at J to 5 bases, leaving 16 bases not matched to a gene. Here the CDR3 reads CSARHNSGQGAEYGYTF. The CDR3 DNA reads TGCAGTGCTCGCCACAACTCAGGACAGGGGGCAGAGTATGGCTACACCTTC.

This clonotype was seen just once. Given a much more abundant clone one base away, this may be a read error. The genes are TRBV7-7 and TRBJ2-2; 7 nucleotides match TRBD2. CDR1 is SSHAT and CDR2 is FNYEAQ in the germline V gene (reference sequence). The CDR3 covers 15 residues. This CDR3 reads CTSSLRLAVTGELFF. The CDR3 bases are TGTACTAGCAGCTTAAGGCTAGCGGTGACCGGGGAGCTGTTTTTT.

The chain combines TRBV6-5 with TRBJ1-1, with D possibly matching TRBD1 (5 bases). The CDR3 has 13 amino acids. Trimming cost V 6 bases and J 2 bases, with 10 bases left between them. Per germline, CDR1 MNHEY and CDR2 SVGAGI. CDR3 DNA sequence: TGTGCCAGCAGAATCAGGGTTAACACTGAAGCTTTCTTT. Its protein product is CASRIRVNTEAFF.

This clonotype was seen many times. V usage is TRBV5-1 and J usage is TRBJ2-7; the D is unclear. The CDR3 sequence is 14 residues long. Germline loops: CDR1 SGHRS, CDR2 YFSETQ. V lost 1 base, J lost 6 bases, and 14 bases lay in between. The CDR3 region is CASSLTWVAGEQYF. The CDR3 DNA reads as TGCGCCAGCAGCTTGACATGGGTGGCTGGCGAGCAGTACTTC.

This sequence joins TRBV25-1 and TRBJ1-2, with D possibly being TRBD1 (6 bases). The germline gives CDR1 MGHDK, CDR2 SYGVNS. The CDR3 has 15 amino acids. Trimming shortened V by 8 bases and J by 8 bases, and 24 bases separated the two germline ends. The CDR3 region has the DNA TGTGCCAGCTCACCGAACAGGGACTCAAGGAGGGGCTACACCTTC. Its protein product is CASSPNRDSRRGYTF.

This chain joins TRBV10-3 and TRBJ2-2, with unresolved D. V was shortened by 6 bases and J by 6 bases, with 14 bases between the two germline ends. This CDR3 contains 14 residues. Germline CDR1 and CDR2: ENHRY and SYGVKD. The CDR3 region is CAIRPSVGSGELFF. In nucleotides, the CDR3 is TGTGCCATCAGGCCATCCGTGGGGTCCGGGGAGCTGTTTTTT.

This clonotype was observed a few times. The chain combines TRBV10-3 with TRBJ2-2; 7 positions agree with TRBD1. CDR1 and CDR2 (germline): ENHRY, SYGVKD. The CDR3 is made up of 15 amino acids. Trimming took 10 bases from V and 3 from J; bases not matched to a gene: 11. This CDR3 is CASSQGQVYTGELFF. The CDR3 DNA is TGTGCCAGCAGCCAAGGACAGGTCTACACCGGGGAGCTGTTTTTT.

The rearrangement joins TRBV29-1 to TRBJ1-4; the match to TRBD1 covers 9 bases. The length of the CDR3 is 14 residues. With 5 bases clipped from V and 8 bases from J, the junction kept 9 bases outside the gene matches. Germline CDR1 reads SQVTM; CDR2 reads ANQGSEA. The CDR3 loop reads CSVPGQGGKEKLFF. CDR3 DNA: TGCAGCGTTCCGGGACAGGGAGGGAAGGAAAAACTGTTTTTT.

This rearrangement joins TRBV24-1 to TRBJ1-1, with D uncertain. V lost 9 bases, J lost 4 bases, and 14 bases lay in between. Germline V lookup: CDR1 KGHDR, CDR2 SFDVKD. This CDR3 comprises 13 residues. The CDR3 region has the DNA TGTGCCACCGATACTCCAGGATCCACTGAAGCTTTCTTT. Amino acid sequence: CATDTPGSTEAFF.

Here the CDR3 DNA reads TGTGCCAGCAGCCAAGATCTCATCTCTGGAAACACCATATATTTT. The encoded protein is CASSQDLISGNTIYF. The chain is built from TRBV7-2 and TRBJ1-3; no firm D call. V lost 5 bases and J lost 0, with 11 bases in between. The germline V gene encodes CDR1 SGHTA and CDR2 FQGNSA. The CDR3 sequence is 15 residues long.

The rearrangement joins TRBV7-2 to TRBJ2-5; D not certain. V was shortened by 4 bases and J by 2 bases, with 11 bases between the two germline ends. Germline V gene sequence: CDR1 SGHTA, CDR2 FQGNSA. The length of the CDR3 is 14 residues. CDR3 coding DNA: TGTGCCAGCAGCTATAGGGCCGGGCAAGAGACCCAGTACTTC. Residues: CASSYRAGQETQYF.